This section outlines one TCR beta chain sequence together with its context. Its antigen remains unidentified. Base quality data are lacking; no much larger clone is found one base away. TCRbeta CDR3 regions were amplified from genomic DNA using the immunoSEQ Assay, a bias-controlled multiplex PCR. As for how the authors treated the data: The number of nucleated cells in each sample was estimated by amplification of reference gene primers within the assay. To quantify the absolute abundance of each unique TCRbeta CDR3 rearrangement, sequence reads were collapsed and filtered. For each sample, productive Simpson clonality was calculated as the square root of Simpson's diversity index over productive rearrangements. What TCRdb holds here is the immuneACCESS table cut down to in-frame rearrangements. Part of the clones is not present; checked against another copy, under half of the missing clones reflect an unresolved V gene, and the others are unexplained. The V and J calls and clone size were taken over from that table, and D and trimming were inferred from the DNA. In all, the sample holds about 220,000 clones, and around 80% of those were seen once. The ten largest clones capture approximately 6.6% of the sample.

The sample originates from a study of blood T cell repertoires in COVID-19 (dated by TCRdb to 2020 to 2022). Notes on the research overall: Samples covering the acute and convalescent phases of COVID-19 were provided by collaborators in the United States, Italy and Spain. The material from the prospective study consisted of cDNA or gDNA derived from T cells, B-cell-depleted T cells, or PBMCs. The dataset comprised deeply sampled blood TCRbeta repertoires from subjects exposed to, actively infected with, or recovered from COVID-19. A freely available public database, intended as a resource for researchers studying the immune response to SARS-CoV-2, is where the repertoires were released. The samples were drawn from two sources: the first 160 participants of the ongoing ImmuneRACE study, and 950 to 1,500 subjects contributed by 6 global collaborators. Nearly every sample came with metadata listing a de-identified subject ID, COVID-19 status, age in years and sex. Where available, HLA class I and class II types were obtained from metadata supplied by the sample provider rather than from assay-based typing.

General conclusions and limits of the study: Clinical and demographic metadata were provided uncurated, with the amount varying by source and participant.

Whole blood was collected in K2EDTA tubes by collaborating institutions according to the institutions' own protocols. For TCRbeta analysis, collaborators shipped samples as frozen whole blood, isolated PBMCs, or DNA extracted from either of those sample types. The TCR comes from a woman aged 70-85 years with acute or convalescent COVID-19. Sequencing was done on a sample of peripheral blood.

The DNA reads as follows: TGTGCTAGTGGTCCTGAGAGCAATCAGCCCCAGCATTTT. It translates as CASGPESNQPQHF. Rearrangement joined TRBV12-5 to TRBJ1-5; the D gene is not confidently resolved. The germline V gene gives CDR1 as LGHNT and CDR2 as FRNRAP. Measured from the cysteine to the phenylalanine, the CDR3 is 13 residues long. Only CDR3 DNA is held: 39 bases, read in frame from base 1. Trimming at the junction amounts to 5 bases on V and 1 base on J, and the germline ends lie 6 bases apart.